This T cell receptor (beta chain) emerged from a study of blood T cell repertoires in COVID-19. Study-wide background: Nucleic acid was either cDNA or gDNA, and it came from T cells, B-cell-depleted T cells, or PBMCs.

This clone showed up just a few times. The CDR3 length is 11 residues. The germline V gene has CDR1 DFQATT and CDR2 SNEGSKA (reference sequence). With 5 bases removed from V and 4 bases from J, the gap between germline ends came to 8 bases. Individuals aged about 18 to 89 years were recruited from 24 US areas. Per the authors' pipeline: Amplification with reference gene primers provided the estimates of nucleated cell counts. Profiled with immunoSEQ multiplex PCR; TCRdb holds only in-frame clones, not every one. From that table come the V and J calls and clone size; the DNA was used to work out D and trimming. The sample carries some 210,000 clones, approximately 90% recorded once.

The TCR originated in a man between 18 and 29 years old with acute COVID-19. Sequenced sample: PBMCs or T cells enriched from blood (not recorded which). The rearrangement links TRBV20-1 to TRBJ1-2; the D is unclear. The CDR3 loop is CSAPEGYGYTF. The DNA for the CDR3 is TGCAGTGCTCCCGAGGGCTATGGCTACACCTTC.